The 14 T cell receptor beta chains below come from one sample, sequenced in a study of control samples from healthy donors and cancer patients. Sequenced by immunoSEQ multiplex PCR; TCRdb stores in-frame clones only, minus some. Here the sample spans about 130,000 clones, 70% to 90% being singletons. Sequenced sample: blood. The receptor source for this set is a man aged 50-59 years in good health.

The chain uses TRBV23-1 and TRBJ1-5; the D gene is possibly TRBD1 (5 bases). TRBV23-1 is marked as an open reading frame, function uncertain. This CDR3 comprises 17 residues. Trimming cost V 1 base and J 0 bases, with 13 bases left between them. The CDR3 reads CASSQWETDYSNQPQHF. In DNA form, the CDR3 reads TGCGCCAGCAGTCAATGGGAGACAGATTATAGCAATCAGCCCCAGCATTTT.

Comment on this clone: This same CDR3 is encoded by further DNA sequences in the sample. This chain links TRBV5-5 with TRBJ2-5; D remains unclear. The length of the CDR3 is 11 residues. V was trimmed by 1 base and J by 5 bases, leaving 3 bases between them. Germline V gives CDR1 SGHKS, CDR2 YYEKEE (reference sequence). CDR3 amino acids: CASSLWETQYF. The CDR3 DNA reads TGTGCCAGCAGCTTGTGGGAGACCCAGTACTTC.

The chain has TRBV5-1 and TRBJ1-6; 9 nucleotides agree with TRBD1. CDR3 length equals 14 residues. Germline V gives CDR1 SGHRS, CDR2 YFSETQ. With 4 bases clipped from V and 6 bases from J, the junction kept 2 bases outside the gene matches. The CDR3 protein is CASSPTGGNSPLHF. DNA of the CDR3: TGCGCCAGCAGCCCGACAGGGGGTAATTCACCCCTCCACTTT.

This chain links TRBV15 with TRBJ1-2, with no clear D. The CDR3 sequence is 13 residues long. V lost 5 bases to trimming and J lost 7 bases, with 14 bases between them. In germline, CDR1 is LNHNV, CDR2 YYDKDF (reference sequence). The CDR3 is CATSGVGKGGYTF. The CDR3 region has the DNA TGTGCCACCAGCGGAGTTGGGAAGGGTGGCTACACCTTC.

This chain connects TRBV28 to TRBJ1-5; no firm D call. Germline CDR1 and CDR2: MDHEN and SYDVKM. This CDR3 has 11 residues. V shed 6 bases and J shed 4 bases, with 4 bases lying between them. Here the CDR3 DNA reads TGTGCCAGCAGCATGAATCAGCCCCAGCATTTT. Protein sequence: CASSMNQPQHF.

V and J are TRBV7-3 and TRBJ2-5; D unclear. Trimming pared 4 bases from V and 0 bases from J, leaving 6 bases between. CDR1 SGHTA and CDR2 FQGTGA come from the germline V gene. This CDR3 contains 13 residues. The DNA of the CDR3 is TGTGCCAGCAGCTCGGTGTACCAAGAGACCCAGTACTTC. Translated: CASSSVYQETQYF.

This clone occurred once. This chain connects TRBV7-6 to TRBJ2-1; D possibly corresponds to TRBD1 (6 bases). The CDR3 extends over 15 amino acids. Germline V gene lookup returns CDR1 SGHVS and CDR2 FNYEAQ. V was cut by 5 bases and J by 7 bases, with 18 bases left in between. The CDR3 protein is CASSGGLGARNEQFF. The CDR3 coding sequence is TGTGCCAGCAGCGGCGGTCTGGGGGCTCGAAATGAGCAGTTCTTC.

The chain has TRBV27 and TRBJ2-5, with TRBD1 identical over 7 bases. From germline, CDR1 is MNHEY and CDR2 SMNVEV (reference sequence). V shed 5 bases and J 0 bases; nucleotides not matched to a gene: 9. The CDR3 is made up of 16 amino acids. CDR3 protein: CASSPGGQMYQETQYF. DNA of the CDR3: TGTGCCAGCAGTCCTGGGGGACAGATGTACCAAGAGACCCAGTACTTC.

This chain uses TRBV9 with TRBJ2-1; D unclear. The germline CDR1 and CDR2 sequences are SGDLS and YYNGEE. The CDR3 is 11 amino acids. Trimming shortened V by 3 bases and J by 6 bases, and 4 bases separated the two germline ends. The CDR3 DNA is TGTGCCAGCAGCGAGGGCAATGAGCAGTTCTTC. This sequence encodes CASSEGNEQFF.

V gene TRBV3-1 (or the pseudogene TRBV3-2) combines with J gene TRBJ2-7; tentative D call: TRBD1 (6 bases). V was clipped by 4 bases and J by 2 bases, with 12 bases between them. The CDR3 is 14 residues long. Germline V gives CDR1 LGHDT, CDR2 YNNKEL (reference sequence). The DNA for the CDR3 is TGTGCCAGCAGCCCAACAGGGAAGACCTACGAGCAGTACTTC. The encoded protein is CASSPTGKTYEQYF.

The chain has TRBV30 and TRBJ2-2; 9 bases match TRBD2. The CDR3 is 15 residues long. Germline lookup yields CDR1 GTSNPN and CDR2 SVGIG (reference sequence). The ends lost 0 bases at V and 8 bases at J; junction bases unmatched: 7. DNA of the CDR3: TGTGCCTGGAGTGTACTGCGGGGGGGCCCTGGGGAGCTGTTTTTT. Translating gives CAWSVLRGGPGELFF.

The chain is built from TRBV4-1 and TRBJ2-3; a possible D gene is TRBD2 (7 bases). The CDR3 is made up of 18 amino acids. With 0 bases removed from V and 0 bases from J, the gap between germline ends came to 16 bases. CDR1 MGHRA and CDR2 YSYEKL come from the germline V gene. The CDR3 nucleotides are TGCGCCAGCAGCCAAGATCCATTAGGGGGGGGGAGCACAGATACGCAGTATTTT. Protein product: CASSQDPLGGGSTDTQYF.

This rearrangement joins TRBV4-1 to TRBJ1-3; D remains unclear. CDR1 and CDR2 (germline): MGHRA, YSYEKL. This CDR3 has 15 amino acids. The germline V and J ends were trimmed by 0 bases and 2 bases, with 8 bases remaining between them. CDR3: CASSQEATPGNTIYF. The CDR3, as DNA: TGCGCCAGCAGCCAAGAGGCGACCCCTGGAAACACCATATATTTT.

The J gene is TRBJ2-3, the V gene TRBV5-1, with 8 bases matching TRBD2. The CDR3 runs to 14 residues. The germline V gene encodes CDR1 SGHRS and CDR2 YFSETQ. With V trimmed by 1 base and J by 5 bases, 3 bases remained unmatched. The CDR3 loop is CASSLSLAGDTQYF. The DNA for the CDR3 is TGCGCCAGCAGCTTGAGCCTAGCGGGAGATACGCAGTATTTT.